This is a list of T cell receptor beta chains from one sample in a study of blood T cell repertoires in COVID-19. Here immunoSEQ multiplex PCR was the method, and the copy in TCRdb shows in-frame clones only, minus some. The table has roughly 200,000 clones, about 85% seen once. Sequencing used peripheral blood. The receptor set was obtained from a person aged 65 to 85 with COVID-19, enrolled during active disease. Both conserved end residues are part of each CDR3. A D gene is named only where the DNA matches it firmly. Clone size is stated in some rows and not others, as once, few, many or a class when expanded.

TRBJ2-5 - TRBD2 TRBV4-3 CASSLGLFQETQYF TGCGCCAGCAGCCTGGGACTATTCCAAGAGACCCAGTACTTC
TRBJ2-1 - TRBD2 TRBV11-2 CASSLAGVLNEQFF TGTGCCAGCAGCCTAGCGGGAGTTTTAAATGAGCAGTTCTTC
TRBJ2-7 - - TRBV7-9 CASSLATLSGEPDEQYF TGTGCCAGCAGCCTAGCCACCCTTTCTGGGGAGCCCGACGAGCAGTACTTC
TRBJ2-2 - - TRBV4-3 CASSQELVEDTGELFF TGCGCCAGCAGCCAAGAACTAGTTGAGGACACCGGGGAGCTGTTTTTT
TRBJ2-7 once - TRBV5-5 CASSWRTDAAEQYF TGTGCCAGCAGCTGGAGGACGGATGCCGCCGAGCAGTACTTC
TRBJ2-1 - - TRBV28 CASSSDFSGFNEQFF TGTGCCAGCAGTTCCGACTTCTCAGGGTTTAATGAGCAGTTCTTC
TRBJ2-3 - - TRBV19 CASSNGSTDTQYF TGTGCCAGTAGTAACGGGAGCACAGATACGCAGTATTTT
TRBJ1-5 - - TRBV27 CASSQGPSGNQPQHF TGTGCCAGCAGCCAGGGCCCCTCGGGCAATCAGCCCCAGCATTTT
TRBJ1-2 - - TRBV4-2 CASSQEARQVNYGYTF TGTGCCAGCAGCCAAGAGGCCCGACAGGTTAACTATGGCTACACCTTC
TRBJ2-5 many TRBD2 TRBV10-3 CATGYAASGGETQYF TGTGCCACTGGTTATGCCGCTTCGGGGGGAGAGACCCAGTACTTC
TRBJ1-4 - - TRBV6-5 CASSYLGGAGEKLFF TGTGCCAGCAGTTACCTCGGGGGGGCAGGGGAAAAACTGTTTTTT
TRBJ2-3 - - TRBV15 CATSTGTFVGTQYF TGTGCCACCAGCACTGGGACTTTTGTGGGTACGCAGTATTTT
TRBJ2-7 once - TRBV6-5 CASSYTSLEQYF TGTGCCAGCAGTTACACTAGTCTCGAGCAGTACTTC
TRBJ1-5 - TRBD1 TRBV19 CASSPGQGNLRPQHF TGTGCCAGTTCCCCGGGACAGGGGAATTTGAGGCCCCAGCATTTT
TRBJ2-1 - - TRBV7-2 CASSVSPRRGYNEQFF TGTGCCAGCAGCGTATCTCCCAGGAGGGGTTACAATGAGCAGTTCTTC
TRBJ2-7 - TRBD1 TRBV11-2 CASSREGASYEQYF TGTGCCAGCAGCCGCGAGGGGGCCTCCTACGAGCAGTACTTC
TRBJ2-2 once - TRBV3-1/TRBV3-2 CASSQVAGMNTGELFF TGTGCCAGCAGCCAAGTGGCGGGGATGAACACCGGGGAGCTGTTTTTT
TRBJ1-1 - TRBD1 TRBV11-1 CASSHTGGRIYTEAFF TGTGCCAGCAGCCATACAGGGGGCAGGATATACACTGAAGCTTTCTTT